The following is a TCR beta chain sequence with its context. Its antigen is not yet known. Read sequence stops 3 residues before the CDR3 end, and the germline J gene provides the missing end. The sample is drawn from a study of T cells in women clearing cervical HPV infection (dated by TCRdb to about 2018). About the full investigation: The cases were about 27 women with histologically confirmed HPV16-related CIN3 or worse, and 2 of these cases were invasive cancers. The approximately 23 controls were women who cleared a single incident HPV16 infection within 12 months without developing precancer or cancer. Case blood was taken at the visit when the lesion was first identified, whereas control blood was taken when infection was no longer detected. Among cases, blood sampling occurred a median of roughly 150 days after lesion detection, with an interquartile range of about 80 to 210 days. Since only a few of the women had HLA typing available, the possibility that HLA type was acting as a confounder could not be ruled out. This exploratory proof-of-principle case-control study, nested within the Guanacaste HPV Natural History Study in Costa Rica, compared TCR repertoires among women with different cervical HPV16 outcomes. Cases were matched to controls by age within five years and by the year the sample was collected. Cases had a median age of roughly 35 years compared with approximately 40 for controls, and baseline characteristics showed no significant differences between the groups. The parent cohort enrolled 10,000 to 13,000 women aged 18 or older in Guanacaste, Costa Rica, during about 1992 to 1994 and followed them for 7 to 8 years. As quality controls, five blinded duplicates were added to each group, bringing the total to approximately 60 samples made up of roughly 50 participants and approximately ten replicates.

Paper-wide results and their limitations: Random forest classifiers that combined richness and V gene abundances separated cases from controls with an estimated AUC of approximately 0.78. CIN3+ cases had significantly higher TCR repertoire richness than controls across sequencing depths, but evenness did not differ between the groups. Cases had lower TRBV6-7 relative abundance than controls (approximately 0.1% versus 0.16%; Bonferroni P = 0.0008). Whether associations preceded infection or resulted from infection could not be shown with the cross-sectional design, and effector/memory subsets and HPV-specific T cells were not isolated. Because the number of T cells per sample was unknown, the richness differences could reflect varying T-cell content rather than repertoire biology.

The immunoSEQ assay used multiplex PCR to amplify TCR beta CDR3 regions from an average of approximately 1,200 ng of genomic DNA per sample. The assay corrected primer bias using a complete synthetic TCR repertoire to establish an amplification baseline. The amplicons were sequenced using the Illumina platform. As for the original processing: Sequences were error-corrected by clustering with frequency ratios and a modified nearest-neighbor algorithm, then analyzed in the immunoSEQ Analyzer with IMGT gene definitions. At each rarefaction depth, TCR richness and evenness were averaged across 20 rarefaction repeats, and any sample with fewer sequences than the depth was left out. Wilcoxon rank sum tests with FDR correction were used to compare V, D and J gene relative abundances between the groups. In the blinded duplicates, the intraclass correlation was just under 97% for TCR richness and averaged about 80% across more than 65 gene segments. In TCRdb, the immuneACCESS table is reduced to in-frame sequences with V and J assigned. These tables do not hold every clone; where another copy was compared, an unresolved V gene accounts for under half, and the others remain unexplained. Clone size and V and J calls were adopted from that table, with D and trimming inferred from the DNA. The table for this sample records under 25,000 clones. The leading ten clones occupy about 15% of the sample.

The germline V gene (reference sequence) supplies CDR1 DFQATT and CDR2 SNEGSKA. Clipping removes 1 base from V and 4 bases from J, with 7 as the unmatched junction base count. The CDR3 numbers 15 residues from cysteine through phenylalanine. Shown are 36 bases from within the CDR3, in frame from base 1. Every participant had a single incident cervical HPV16 infection, and women with prevalent HPV16 infections were excluded. Cervical HPV DNA was detected by MY09/MY11 PCR and genotyped by dot-blot hybridization. About 14 mL of heparinized blood were centrifuged, and the buffy coat was split into aliquots, frozen at -30 degrees C, and then kept at -80 degrees C. Genomic DNA was extracted from buffy coat specimens using QIAGEN kits.

The receptor comes from a woman aged 18-70 years with a cervical HPV16 infection that either progressed to CIN3+ or cleared (not recorded which). Material: blood buffy coat. This chain is built from TRBV20-1 and TRBJ2-3; 8 middle bases align to TRBD2. The CDR3: CSARASSGASDTQYF. CDR3 DNA, as far as it was read: TGCAGTGCTAGAGCGAGTAGCGGGGCGTCAGATACG.